This T cell receptor (beta chain) originates from a study of CD8 T cells in Susac syndrome. An input of about 0.5 to 1 ug of RNA was subjected to reverse transcription using random hexamers. TCRdb passed the immunoSEQ multiplex PCR reads through MiXCR, listing each CDR3 protein once. The data contain around 300,000 distinct CDR3 sequences, under 95% of them singletons. Negative isolation yielded CD8+ and CD4+ T cells; FACS enriched TEMRA cells. Germline V CDR1 and CDR2: KGHSH, LQKENI. Trimming took off 3 bases at V and 2 bases at J, with 12 bases between the two ends. The CDR3 runs to 15 residues. The source of this sequence is a human donor with multiple sclerosis. Specimen: CD4+ T cells from PBMCs. The J gene is TRBJ2-3, the V gene TRBV18, with D possibly being TRBD1 (6 bases). The CDR3 spells CASSPDRVFTDTQYF. CDR3 DNA sequence: TGTGCCAGCTCACCGGACAGAGTCTTCACAGATACGCAGTATTTT.